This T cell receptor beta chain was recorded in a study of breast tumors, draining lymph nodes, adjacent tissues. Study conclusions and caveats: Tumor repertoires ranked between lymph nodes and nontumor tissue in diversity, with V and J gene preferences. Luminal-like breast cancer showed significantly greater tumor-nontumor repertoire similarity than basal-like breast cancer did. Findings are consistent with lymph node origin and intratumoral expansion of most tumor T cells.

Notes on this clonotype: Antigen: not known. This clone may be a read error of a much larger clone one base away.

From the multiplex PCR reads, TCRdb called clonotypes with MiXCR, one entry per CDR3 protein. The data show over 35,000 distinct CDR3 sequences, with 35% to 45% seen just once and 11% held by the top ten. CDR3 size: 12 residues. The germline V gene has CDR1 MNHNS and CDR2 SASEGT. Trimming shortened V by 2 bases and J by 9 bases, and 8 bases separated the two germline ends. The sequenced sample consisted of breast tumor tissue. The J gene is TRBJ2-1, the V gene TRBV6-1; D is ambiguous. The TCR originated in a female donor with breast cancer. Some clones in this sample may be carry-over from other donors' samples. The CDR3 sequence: CASSESVTEQFF. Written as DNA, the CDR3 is TGTGCCAGCAGTGAATCGGTCACTGAGCAGTTCTTC.